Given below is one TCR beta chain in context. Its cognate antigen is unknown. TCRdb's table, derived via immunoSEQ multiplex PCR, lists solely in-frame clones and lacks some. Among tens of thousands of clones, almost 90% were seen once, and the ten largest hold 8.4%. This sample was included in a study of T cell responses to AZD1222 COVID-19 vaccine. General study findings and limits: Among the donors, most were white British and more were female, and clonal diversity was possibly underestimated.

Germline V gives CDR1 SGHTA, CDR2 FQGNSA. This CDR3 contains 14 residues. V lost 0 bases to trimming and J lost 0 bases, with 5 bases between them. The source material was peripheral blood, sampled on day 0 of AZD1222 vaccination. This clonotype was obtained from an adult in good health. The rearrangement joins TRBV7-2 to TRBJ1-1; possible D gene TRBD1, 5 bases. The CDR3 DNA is TGTGCCAGCAGCTTAGCCAGGGTGAACACTGAAGCTTTCTTT. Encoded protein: CASSLARVNTEAFF.